Below, 28 T cell receptor beta chains from the same sample are listed, as sequenced in a study of cytomegalovirus exposure and HLA in healthy donors. The PCR contained 60 Vbeta and 13 Jbeta primers. Sequencing was performed with immunoSEQ multiplex PCR; in TCRdb, only in-frame clones are kept and a portion is missing. This table has around 210,000 clones, approximately 78% appearing once. The sample comprised PBMCs. Source of these receptors: a middle-aged woman in good health and CMV-seronegative.

This sequence joins TRBV28 and TRBJ2-7; 10 bases are shared with TRBD2. V was pared by 6 bases and J by 3 bases, with 5 bases of the junction left unmatched. This CDR3 has 14 amino acids. CDR1 is MDHEN and CDR2 is SYDVKM in the germline V gene. CDR3 region: CASSPSGRYYEQYF. In DNA, the CDR3 is TGTGCCAGCAGCCCTAGCGGGAGATACTACGAGCAGTACTTC.

The V and J genes are TRBV6-5 and TRBJ1-1; the match to TRBD1 covers 7 bases. The CDR3 has 14 residues. V shed 0 bases, J shed 7 bases, and the junction held 5 bases outside the gene matches. The germline V gene encodes CDR1 MNHEY and CDR2 SVGAGI. In nucleotides, the CDR3 is TGTGCCAGCAGTTACTCTGGACAGGAGAATGAAGCTTTCTTT. Encoded protein: CASSYSGQENEAFF.

The chain couples TRBV27 to TRBJ2-7; 9 bases line up with TRBD2. J was trimmed by 5 bases and V by 4 bases; bases with no gene match: 12. Germline CDR1 and CDR2: MNHEY and SMNVEV (reference sequence). CDR3 length: 16 amino acids. The CDR3 DNA reads TGTGCCAGCAGTTACACTAGAGGAGCGGGAGGAAACGAGCAGTACTTC. It specifies CASSYTRGAGGNEQYF.

The genes are TRBV19 and TRBJ1-2; D gene uncertain. The length of the CDR3 is 14 residues. Germline loops: CDR1 LNHDA, CDR2 SQIVND (reference sequence). Trimming removed 7 bases from V and 7 bases from J, with 19 bases in between. The CDR3 loop is CASTKQLVGRGYTF. For the CDR3, the DNA is TGTGCCAGTACCAAACAGTTGGTGGGTCGTGGCTACACCTTC.

This clone was counted a single time. Mismatch with germline at one junction end may stem from a read error. This chain joins TRBV28 and TRBJ2-7; D is unclear. There are 12 residues in the CDR3. Germline CDR1 reads MDHEN; CDR2 reads SYDVKM. In nucleotides, the CDR3 is TGTACCAGCAGTTTATCGTCCTACGAGCAGTACTTC. It specifies CTSSLSSYEQYF. Together with reference TRBV28 and TRBJ2-7, the CDR3 gives the full variable domain: DVKVTQSSRYLVKRTGEKVFLECVQDMDHENMFWYRQDPGLGLRLIYFSYDVKMKEKGDIPEGYSVSREKKERFSLILESASTNQTSMYLCTSSLSSYEQYFGPGTRLTVT.

The rearrangement links TRBV12-5 to TRBJ2-7, with 15 positions matching TRBD2. Germline V CDR1 and CDR2: LGHNT, FRNRAP. The V segment lost 1 base and the J segment 6 bases; nucleotides outside the gene matches: 10. The CDR3 runs to 18 residues. DNA for the CDR3: TGTGCTAGTGGTTTGGACCCGGGACTAGCGGGAGGATTATTCGAGCAGTACTTC. It yields the protein CASGLDPGLAGGLFEQYF.

A few counts support this clone. The chain has TRBV5-1 and TRBJ2-2; 15 bases line up with TRBD2. V was pared by 4 bases and J by 3 bases, with 10 bases of the junction left unmatched. The CDR3 extends over 19 amino acids. CDR1 is SGHRS and CDR2 is YFSETQ in the germline V gene. The DNA of the CDR3 is TGCGCCAGCAGCCTTACCGGACTAGCGGGAGGGCGGGACACCGGGGAGCTGTTTTTT. Translated, it gives CASSLTGLAGGRDTGELFF.

The gene calls are TRBV7-8 and TRBJ1-2; no firm D call. The germline V gene encodes CDR1 SGHVS and CDR2 FQNEAQ. Between the trimmed V and J ends, which lost 2 bases and 7 bases, there was a span of 8 bases. The length of the CDR3 is 12 residues. Written as DNA, the CDR3 is TGTGCCAGCAGCTTAATCTCAGGTGGCTACACCTTC. It encodes CASSLISGGYTF.

This clone was found a few times. J is TRBJ1-4 and V is TRBV2, with TRBD1 as a possible D gene (5 bases). The ends were cut back, 2 bases at V and 7 bases at J, with 14 bases in the middle. The CDR3 length is 15 residues. From germline, CDR1 is SNHLY and CDR2 FYNNEI. The CDR3 region is CASSENGGSSEKLFF. CDR3 sequence (DNA): TGTGCCAGCAGTGAAAACGGGGGGTCGAGTGAAAAACTGTTTTTT.

This clone was counted once. The chain has TRBV4-1 and TRBJ2-1, with 7 bases identical to TRBD1. The V segment lost 4 bases and the J segment 3 bases; nucleotides outside the gene matches: 15. Germline lookup yields CDR1 MGHRA and CDR2 YSYEKL. There are 18 residues in the CDR3. CDR3 sequence: CASSRKPSGTEGYNEQFF. The CDR3 DNA reads as TGCGCCAGCAGCCGCAAACCATCCGGGACAGAGGGCTACAATGAGCAGTTCTTC.

The J gene is TRBJ2-7, the V gene TRBV28; D perhaps matches TRBD2 (5 bases). CDR3 size: 14 residues. Germline assignment: CDR1 MDHEN and CDR2 SYDVKM. V lost 4 bases and J lost 4, with 14 bases in between. This chain's CDR3 is CASSSSGITYEQYF. The DNA of the CDR3 is TGTGCCAGCAGTTCATCCGGGATCACGTACGAGCAGTACTTC.

This chain links TRBV19 with TRBJ2-1; unclear D gene. Germline CDR1 LNHDA, CDR2 SQIVND (reference sequence). The CDR3 sequence is 13 residues long. V was trimmed by 9 bases and J by 8 bases, leaving 17 bases between them. The CDR3 DNA follows: TGTGCCAGCACCCCCGCCGAGGTAGATGAGCAGTTCTTC. Protein sequence: CASTPAEVDEQFF.

This chain links TRBV14 with TRBJ2-1; 15 nucleotides agree with TRBD2. J lost 8 bases, V lost 1 base, and 3 bases had no gene match. The CDR3 is made up of 16 amino acids. Germline CDR1 is SGHDN and CDR2 is FVKESK. CDR3 loop: CASSQAGLAGGYEQFF. The CDR3 region has the DNA TGTGCCAGCAGCCAAGCCGGACTAGCGGGAGGGTATGAGCAGTTCTTC.

This sequence joins TRBV19 and TRBJ1-1; no clear D gene. Germline CDR1 and CDR2: LNHDA and SQIVND (reference sequence). The CDR3 covers 14 residues. Trimming took 2 bases from V and 8 from J, leaving 15 bases between them. The chain's CDR3 is CASSIISGRWEAFF. The CDR3 DNA sequence: TGTGCCAGTAGTATAATTTCAGGTCGCTGGGAAGCTTTCTTT.

This clone was detected only once. J is TRBJ1-4 and V is TRBV11-2; 7 bases are shared with TRBD1. V lost 1 base to trimming and J lost 8 bases; unmatched junction nucleotides: 10. There are 16 residues in the CDR3. Germline V gene sequence: CDR1 SGHAT, CDR2 FQNNGV. The CDR3 is CASSLAGTAPGEKLFF. The CDR3 DNA is TGTGCCAGCAGCTTAGCAGGGACAGCCCCCGGCGAAAAACTGTTTTTT. Drawing the rest from reference TRBV11-2 and TRBJ1-4, the complete variable domain is EAGVAQSPRYKIIEKRQSVAFWCNPISGHATLYWYQQILGQGPKLLIQFQNNGVVDDSQLPKDRFSAERLKGVDSTLKIQPAKLEDSAVYLCASSLAGTAPGEKLFFGSGTQLSVL.

CDR3 sequence reads: CASSLVAGGSGVIQYF. CDR3 nucleotides: TGTGCCAGCAGCTTGGTGGCAGGGGGCAGTGGGGTCATTCAGTACTTC. The rearrangement links TRBV11-1 to TRBJ2-4; 8 bases line up with TRBD1. This CDR3 comprises 16 residues. The junction had 13 bases not matched to a gene; V was cut back by 3 bases and J by 9 bases. Germline V lookup: CDR1 SGHAT, CDR2 FQDESV (reference sequence).

This chain uses TRBV7-2 with TRBJ2-5, with TRBD2 identical over 11 bases. Losses at the gene ends were 3 bases for V and 2 bases for J; bases not matched to a gene: 8. CDR3 length equals 17 residues. CDR1 and CDR2 (germline): SGHTA, FQGNSA. In DNA form, the CDR3 reads TGTGCCAGCAGCTTCCCCCGGGGACTAGCGGCTCAAGAGACCCAGTACTTC. Amino acid sequence: CASSFPRGLAAQETQYF. Supplemented by reference TRBV7-2 and TRBJ2-5, the full variable domain reads GAGVSQSPSNKVTEKGKDVELRCDPISGHTALYWYRQSLGQGLEFLIYFQGNSAPDKSGLPSDRFSAERTGGSVSTLTIQRTQQEDSAVYLCASSFPRGLAAQETQYFGPGTRLLVL.

As regards this clone: An end of the junction differs from the germline gene, which may be a read error. The chain recombines TRBV5-1 with TRBJ1-2, with 7 bases identical to TRBD1. Germline V CDR1 and CDR2: SGHRS, YFSETQ. This CDR3 spans 20 amino acids. CDR3 bases: TGCGCCGGCAGCTTGCTTTTCCCCCTCGAAACAGGGGACGGGAACTATGGCTACACCTTC. This gives the protein CAGSLLFPLETGDGNYGYTF.

The chain combines TRBV29-1 with TRBJ2-7; 8 nucleotides agree with TRBD1. The junction had 2 bases not matched to a gene; V was cut back by 7 bases and J by 3 bases. Germline V gene lookup returns CDR1 SQVTM and CDR2 ANQGSEA. The CDR3 has 11 amino acids. CDR3 residues: CSAGQGYEQYF. In nucleotides, the CDR3 is TGCAGCGCCGGACAGGGCTACGAGCAGTACTTC.

This chain joins TRBV7-2 and TRBJ2-4; 7 bases map to TRBD1. The CDR3 contains 16 residues. CDR1 is SGHTA, CDR2 FQGNSA, per germline. Trimming at V came to 1 base and at J to 1 base, leaving 4 bases not matched to a gene. For the CDR3, the DNA is TGTGCCAGCAGCTTAGAGGGGGCCCGGGCCAAAAACATTCAGTACTTC. Its protein product is CASSLEGARAKNIQYF.

The gene calls are TRBV29-1 and TRBJ2-1; D might be TRBD1 (5 bases). V lost 6 bases to trimming and J lost 9 bases, with 21 bases between them. Germline V gene lookup returns CDR1 SQVTM and CDR2 ANQGSEA. The CDR3 covers 14 residues. The CDR3 loop is CSVTQDLPPTEQFF. DNA for the CDR3: TGCAGCGTCACACAGGACCTGCCCCCCACTGAGCAGTTCTTC.

The J gene is TRBJ1-2, the V gene TRBV6-9; tentative D call: TRBD1 (5 bases). The germline V gene has CDR1 MNHGY and CDR2 SVAAGI. Trimming pared 9 bases from V and 5 bases from J, leaving 16 bases between. The CDR3 is 13 residues long. The CDR3 coding sequence is TGTGCCAGACAACAGGTTCTTCATTATGGCTACACCTTC. Protein product: CARQQVLHYGYTF.

The chain combines TRBV7-9 with TRBJ2-5, with D unclear. CDR3 length equals 12 residues. V was cut by 5 bases and J by 5 bases, with 9 bases left in between. From germline, CDR1 is SEHNR and CDR2 FQNEAQ (reference sequence). In nucleotides, the CDR3 is TGTGCCAGCAGCCTACCTTTCGAGACCCAGTACTTC. It translates to CASSLPFETQYF.

In its sample, this clone was seen a few times. The CDR3 DNA reads TGTGCCAGCAGCGCAACCGGGACTAGAAGCACCGGGGAGCTGTTTTTT. It encodes CASSATGTRSTGELFF. V gene TRBV9 combines with J gene TRBJ2-2, with 8 bases aligning to TRBD2. This CDR3 contains 16 residues. The J segment lost 4 bases and the V segment lost 3 bases, leaving 8 bases of the junction unmatched. CDR1 and CDR2 (germline): SGDLS, YYNGEE.

The genes are TRBV19 and TRBJ2-3, with TRBD1 as a possible D gene (6 bases). This CDR3 is built from 15 residues. Trimming took off 5 bases at V and 6 bases at J, with 18 bases between the two ends. Germline CDR1 and CDR2: LNHDA and SQIVND (reference sequence). CDR3 in amino acids: CASSPRPTGLDTQYF. The CDR3, as DNA: TGTGCCAGTAGTCCCCGACCTACAGGGTTGGATACGCAGTATTTT.

The V call is TRBV5-1, the J call TRBJ1-1, with D possibly TRBD1 on 6 matching bases. The CDR3 spans 15 residues. Germline lookup yields CDR1 SGHRS and CDR2 YFSETQ. V was shortened by 2 bases and J by 1 base, with 12 bases between the two germline ends. The CDR3 coding sequence is TGCGCCAGCAGCTTTTACCTAGGGGGGAACACTGAAGCTTTCTTT. It translates to CASSFYLGGNTEAFF.

The V call is TRBV28, the J call TRBJ2-5; 11 bases match TRBD2. The CDR3 extends over 16 amino acids. With 7 bases clipped from V and 0 bases from J, the junction kept 7 bases outside the gene matches. Germline V CDR1 and CDR2: MDHEN, SYDVKM. The CDR3 bases are TGTGCCAGCACCCTTGGGGGACTAGCGGACCAAGAGACCCAGTACTTC. This encodes CASTLGGLADQETQYF.

The chain uses TRBV7-8 and TRBJ2-1; 7 bases are a match to TRBD1. Germline V gene sequence: CDR1 SGHVS, CDR2 FQNEAQ. CDR3 length: 16 amino acids. V trimming: 0 bases; J trimming: 5 bases; junction bases outside the gene matches: 7. The CDR3 bases are TGTGCCAGCAGCTTAGCGATTCGGACAGGAGACAATGAGCAGTTCTTC. The encoded protein is CASSLAIRTGDNEQFF.